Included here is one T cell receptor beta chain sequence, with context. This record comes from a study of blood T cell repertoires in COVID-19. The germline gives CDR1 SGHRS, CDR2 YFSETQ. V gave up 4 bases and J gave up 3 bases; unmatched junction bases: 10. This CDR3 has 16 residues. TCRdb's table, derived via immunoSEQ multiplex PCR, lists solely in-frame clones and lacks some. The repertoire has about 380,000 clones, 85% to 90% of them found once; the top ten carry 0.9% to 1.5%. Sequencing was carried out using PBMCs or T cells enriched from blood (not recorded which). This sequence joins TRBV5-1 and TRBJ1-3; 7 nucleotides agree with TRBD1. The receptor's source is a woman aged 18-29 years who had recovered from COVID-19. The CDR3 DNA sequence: TGCGCCAGCAGCCTCGGGACAGCTCTACTTGGAAACACCATATATTTT. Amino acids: CASSLGTALLGNTIYF.